The rows below give T cell receptor beta chains drawn from one sample of a study of T-cell memory formation after mild COVID-19. TCRdb redid the calling of the 5' RACE reads with MiXCR, one entry per CDR3 protein. Counted here are a few hundred thousand distinct CDR3 sequences, 20% to 25% occurring once; the ten biggest clones make up approximately 22%. The sequencing sample was made of PBMCs or a T cell subset sorted from them (not recorded which). The receptors shown here come from a man aged 18 to 30 who had mild COVID-19 (a few samples of this study predate the infection). Cell type and time point are not known. Each CDR3 is given with its conserved first and last residue. A D gene is named only where the DNA matches it firmly. Clone size is stated in some rows and not others, as once, few, many or a class when expanded.

few,TRBJ2-2,.,TRBV12-3/TRBV12-4,CASSPGEGNTGELFF,TGTGCCAGCAGTCCCGGGGAAGGGAACACCGGGGAGCTGTTTTTT
.,TRBJ1-1,.,TRBV19,CATLGPNTEAFF,TGTGCCACATTAGGGCCTAACACTGAAGCTTTCTTT
.,TRBJ2-3,TRBD2,TRBV12-3/TRBV12-4,CASSLTSGVSDTQYF,TGTGCCAGCAGTTTAACTAGCGGGGTATCGGATACGCAGTATTTT
.,TRBJ1-1,.,TRBV13,CASSFDGPNTEAFF,TGTGCCAGCAGCTTTGACGGTCCGAACACTGAAGCTTTCTTT
few,TRBJ1-2,.,TRBV12-3/TRBV12-4,CASSSRPGPYGYTF,TGTGCCAGCAGTTCTCGTCCAGGGCCCTATGGCTACACCTTC
.,TRBJ2-2,.,TRBV5-1,CASSPRAGPGELFF,TGCGCCAGCAGCCCGCGCGCGGGTCCCGGGGAGCTGTTTTTT
.,TRBJ1-2,.,TRBV6-1,CASSPLGGRYGYTF,TGTGCCAGCAGTCCCTTGGGGGGCAGATATGGCTACACCTTC
many,TRBJ1-1,.,TRBV24-1,CATSDASEVLFF,TGTGCCACCAGTGATGCCTCGGAAGTCCTATTCTTT
.,TRBJ2-1,.,TRBV6-5,CASRQGNHEQFF,TGTGCCAGCAGACAGGGAAATCATGAGCAGTTCTTC
few,TRBJ1-1,.,TRBV3-1,CASTTQGNTEAFF,TGTGCCAGCACCACTCAGGGGAACACTGAAGCTTTCTTT
.,TRBJ2-2,.,TRBV6-5,CASSYSYGELFF,TGTGCCAGCAGTTACTCATACGGGGAGCTGTTTTTT
few,TRBJ2-5,.,TRBV20-1,CSASRRDGQETQYF,TGCAGTGCTTCCCGCCGGGACGGGCAAGAGACCCAGTACTTC
many,TRBJ1-3,.,TRBV11-2,CASSTGQLSGNTIYF,TGTGCCAGCAGCACAGGGCAGCTCTCTGGAAACACCATATATTTT
.,TRBJ2-7,.,TRBV15,CATSTFGGEYEQYF,TGTGCCACCAGCACATTCGGGGGCGAGTACGAGCAGTACTTC
many,TRBJ2-1,.,TRBV5-5,CASSQGPSSGNEQFF,TGTGCCAGCAGCCAGGGCCCCTCAAGCGGCAATGAGCAGTTCTTC
.,TRBJ1-3,TRBD1,TRBV7-9,CASSAQDRSGEDTIYF,TGTGCCAGCAGCGCCCAGGACAGGTCGGGGGAAGACACCATATATTTT
.,TRBJ2-1,.,TRBV20-1,CSAILGLANEQFF,TGCAGTGCTATTCTCGGTCTCGCCAATGAGCAGTTCTTC
few,TRBJ2-2,.,TRBV12-3/TRBV12-4,CASSFGQGPPGELFF,TGTGCCAGCAGTTTCGGGCAGGGACCCCCCGGGGAGCTGTTTTTT
.,TRBJ2-1,.,TRBV11-3,CASSHKSPYNEQFF,TGTGCCAGCAGCCACAAATCCCCCTACAATGAGCAGTTCTTC
.,TRBJ1-6,TRBD1,TRBV5-1,CASSLAGQGSSPLHF,TGCGCCAGCAGCTTGGCGGGACAGGGAAGTTCACCCCTCCACTTT
.,TRBJ1-5,.,TRBV30,CAWRTQGSNQPQHF,TGTGCCTGGAGAACACAGGGAAGCAATCAGCCCCAGCATTTT
many,TRBJ2-5,TRBD2,TRBV7-9,CASSPGLAGVETQYF,TGTGCCAGCAGCCCCGGACTAGCGGGGGTAGAGACCCAGTACTTC
.,TRBJ1-1,TRBD1,TRBV27,CASSAAGTGEKAFF,TGTGCCAGCAGTGCCGCCGGGACAGGGGAGAAAGCTTTCTTT
.,TRBJ1-6,TRBD1,TRBV18,CASSPRRQGQNSPLHF,TGTGCCAGCTCACCACGGAGACAGGGGCAAAATTCACCCCTCCACTTT
.,TRBJ1-2,TRBD1,TRBV4-3,CASSLRQGGDYGYTF,TGCGCCAGCAGCCTCAGACAGGGTGGGGACTATGGCTACACCTTC
few,TRBJ1-1,TRBD1,TRBV5-1,CASSLTFGARSRTGGETEAFF,TGCGCCAGCAGCTTGACCTTTGGGGCCAGGTCCCGGACAGGGGGAGAAACTGAAGCTTTCTTT
few,TRBJ2-5,.,TRBV7-2,CASSFAGGLGGETQYF,TGTGCCAGCAGCTTCGCGGGTGGCCTCGGGGGAGAGACCCAGTACTTC
many,TRBJ1-1,.,TRBV7-3,CASSLNAAKMGTEAFF,TGTGCCAGCAGCTTAAATGCCGCGAAAATGGGCACTGAAGCTTTCTTT
few,TRBJ1-2,TRBD1,TRBV20-1,CSGGDRNYGYTF,TGCAGTGGAGGGGACAGGAACTATGGCTACACCTTC
few,TRBJ2-5,TRBD1,TRBV4-1,CASSQAWGFSGGQETQYF,TGCGCCAGCAGCCAAGCGTGGGGGTTCTCAGGGGGCCAAGAGACCCAGTACTTC
.,TRBJ1-1,.,TRBV20-1,CSARVTGWATEAFF,TGCAGTGCTAGGGTTACAGGGTGGGCAACTGAAGCTTTCTTT
few,TRBJ2-1,TRBD2,TRBV6-6,CASTPSSSGGNEQFF,TGTGCCAGCACCCCCTCCTCTAGCGGTGGCAATGAGCAGTTCTTC
few,TRBJ2-1,TRBD1,TRBV5-1,CASSTTTGGNYNEQFF,TGCGCCAGCAGCACCACGACAGGGGGCAACTACAATGAGCAGTTCTTC
many,TRBJ1-3,TRBD1,TRBV19,CASDRGQRISGNTIYF,TGTGCCTCTGACCGGGGACAGAGGATCTCTGGAAACACCATATATTTT
.,TRBJ1-1,TRBD1,TRBV6-5,CASSRDSWAEAFF,TGTGCCAGCAGTAGGGACAGCTGGGCTGAAGCTTTCTTT
many,TRBJ2-5,TRBD1,TRBV5-1,CASSLGQGKETQYF,TGCGCCAGCAGCTTGGGACAGGGAAAAGAGACCCAGTACTTC
.,TRBJ1-1,.,TRBV29-1,CSAPKKGLGNTEAFF,TGCAGCGCCCCTAAGAAGGGCTTGGGGAACACTGAAGCTTTCTTT
few,TRBJ2-5,.,TRBV5-1,CASSPGPSQETQYF,TGCGCCAGCAGTCCCGGACCGAGCCAAGAGACCCAGTACTTC
large,TRBJ2-1,.,TRBV5-4,CASSLDGTSYNEQFF,TGTGCCAGCAGCTTGGATGGGACTTCGTACAATGAGCAGTTCTTC
.,TRBJ2-7,.,TRBV20-1,CSARDPAHSYEQYF,TGCAGTGCTAGAGATCCGGCGCATTCCTACGAGCAGTACTTC
few,TRBJ2-1,TRBD1,TRBV6-2/TRBV6-3,CASSYGDRASNEQFF,TGTGCCAGCAGTTACGGGGACAGGGCTAGCAATGAGCAGTTCTTC
.,TRBJ2-3,TRBD2,TRBV3-1,CASSRPQRGRHITDTQYF,TGTGCCAGCAGCCGTCCCCAGCGGGGGAGACATATCACAGATACGCAGTATTTT
few,TRBJ2-5,.,TRBV6-5,CASSYGGALQETQYF,TGTGCCAGCAGTTACGGGGGGGCTCTCCAAGAGACCCAGTACTTC
.,TRBJ1-2,.,TRBV27,CASSLYGGYYGYTF,TGTGCCAGCAGTTTATACGGGGGCTACTATGGCTACACCTTC
few,TRBJ2-3,TRBD1,TRBV4-1,CASSQVTGNTDTQYF,TGCGCCAGCAGCCAAGTGACAGGGAACACAGATACGCAGTATTTT
few,TRBJ2-3,TRBD2,TRBV12-3/TRBV12-4,CASSGRGGRDTQYF,TGTGCCAGCAGTGGGCGGGGGGGCCGAGATACGCAGTATTTT